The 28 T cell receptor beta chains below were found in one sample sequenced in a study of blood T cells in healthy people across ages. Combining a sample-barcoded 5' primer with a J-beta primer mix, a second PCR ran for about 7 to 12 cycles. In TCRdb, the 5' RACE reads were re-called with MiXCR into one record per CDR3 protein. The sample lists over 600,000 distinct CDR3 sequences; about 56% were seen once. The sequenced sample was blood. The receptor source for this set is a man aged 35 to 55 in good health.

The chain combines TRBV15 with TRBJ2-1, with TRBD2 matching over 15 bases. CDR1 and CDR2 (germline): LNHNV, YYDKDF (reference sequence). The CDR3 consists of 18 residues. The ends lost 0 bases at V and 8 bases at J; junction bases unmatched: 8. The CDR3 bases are TGTGCCACCAGCAGAGATTTGGGACTAGCGGGGGGTTTTCATGAGCAGTTCTTC. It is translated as CATSRDLGLAGGFHEQFF.

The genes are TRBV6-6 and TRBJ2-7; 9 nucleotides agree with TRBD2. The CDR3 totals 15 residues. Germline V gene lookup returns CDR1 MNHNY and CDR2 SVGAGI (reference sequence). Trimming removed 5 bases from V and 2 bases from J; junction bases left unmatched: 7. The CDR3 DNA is TGTGCCAGCAGTAATATAAGACTAGCGGCCTACGAGCAGTACTTC. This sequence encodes CASSNIRLAAYEQYF.

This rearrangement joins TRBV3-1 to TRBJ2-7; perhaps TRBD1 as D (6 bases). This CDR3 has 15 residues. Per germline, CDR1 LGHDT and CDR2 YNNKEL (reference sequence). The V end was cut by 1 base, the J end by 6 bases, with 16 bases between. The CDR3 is CASSQGTVCGTEQYF. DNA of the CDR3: TGTGCCAGCAGCCAAGGGACAGTATGCGGTACCGAGCAGTACTTC.

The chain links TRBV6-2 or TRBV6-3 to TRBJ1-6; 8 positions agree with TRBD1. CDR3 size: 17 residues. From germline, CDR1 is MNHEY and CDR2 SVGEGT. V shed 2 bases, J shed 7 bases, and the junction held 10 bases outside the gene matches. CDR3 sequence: CASSYAIGQGENSPLHF. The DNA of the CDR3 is TGTGCCAGCAGTTACGCAATAGGACAGGGTGAGAATTCACCCCTCCACTTT.

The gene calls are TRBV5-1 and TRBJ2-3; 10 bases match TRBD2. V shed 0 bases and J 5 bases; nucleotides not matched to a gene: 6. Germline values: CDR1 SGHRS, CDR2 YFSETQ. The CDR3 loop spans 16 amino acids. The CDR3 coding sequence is TGCGCCAGCAGCTTGGGGCTAGCGGGAGAGGGAGATACGCAGTATTTT. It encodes CASSLGLAGEGDTQYF.

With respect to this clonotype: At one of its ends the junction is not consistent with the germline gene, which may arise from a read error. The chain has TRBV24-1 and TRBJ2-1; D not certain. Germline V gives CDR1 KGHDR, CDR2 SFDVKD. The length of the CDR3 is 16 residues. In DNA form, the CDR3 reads TGTGCCACCAGCGATTTGATCGATGGGCCCTACAATGAGCAGTTCTTC. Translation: CATSDLIDGPYNEQFF.

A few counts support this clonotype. The CDR3 is CASSLDAGYTDTQYF. CDR3 nucleotide sequence: TGCGCCAGCAGCTTGGATGCGGGCTACACAGATACGCAGTATTTT. V is TRBV5-1 and J is TRBJ2-3; weak D call: TRBD2 (5 bases). The germline CDR1 and CDR2 sequences are SGHRS and YFSETQ. Trimming left V 0 bases short and J 2 bases short, with 10 bases between. The CDR3 contains 15 residues.

The CDR3 DNA follows: TGCAGTGCTAGAGGCCCGGGAGAACAGTACTTC. Its protein is CSARGPGEQYF. The chain combines TRBV20-1 with TRBJ2-5; maybe TRBD2 (6 bases). CDR3 length: 11 residues. Germline V gives CDR1 DFQATT, CDR2 SNEGSKA (reference sequence). Between the trimmed V and J ends, which lost 1 base and 11 bases, there was a span of 11 bases.

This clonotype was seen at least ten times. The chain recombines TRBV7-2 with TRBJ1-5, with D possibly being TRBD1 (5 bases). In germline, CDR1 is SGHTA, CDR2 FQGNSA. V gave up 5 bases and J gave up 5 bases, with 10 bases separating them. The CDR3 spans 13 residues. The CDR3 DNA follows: TGTGCCAGCAGCCCCGACAGAGATCAGCCCCAGCATTTT. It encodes CASSPDRDQPQHF.

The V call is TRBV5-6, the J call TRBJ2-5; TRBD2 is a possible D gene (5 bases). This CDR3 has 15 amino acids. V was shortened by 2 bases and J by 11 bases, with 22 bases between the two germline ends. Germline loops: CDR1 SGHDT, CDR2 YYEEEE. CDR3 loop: CASSFRVSGEAEQYF. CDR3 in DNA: TGTGCCAGCAGCTTTCGGGTAAGCGGAGAGGCGGAGCAGTACTTC.

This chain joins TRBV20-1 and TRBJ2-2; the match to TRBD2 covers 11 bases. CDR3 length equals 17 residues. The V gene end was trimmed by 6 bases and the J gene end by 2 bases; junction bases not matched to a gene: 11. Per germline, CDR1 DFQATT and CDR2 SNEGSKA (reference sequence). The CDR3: CSADLGLAGGNTGELFF. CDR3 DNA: TGCAGTGCAGACCTCGGGCTAGCGGGGGGCAACACCGGGGAGCTGTTTTTT.

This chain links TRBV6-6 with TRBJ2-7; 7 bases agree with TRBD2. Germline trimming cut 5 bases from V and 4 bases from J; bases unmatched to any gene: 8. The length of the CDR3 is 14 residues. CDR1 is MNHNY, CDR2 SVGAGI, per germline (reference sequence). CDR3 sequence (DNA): TGTGCCAGCAGTGGCGGGGGTAGATCTTACGAGCAGTACTTC. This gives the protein CASSGGGRSYEQYF.

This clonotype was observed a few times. CDR3 loop: CASSLDHRGGSPLHF. CDR3 nucleotides: TGTGCCAGCAGCTTAGACCACAGGGGTGGTTCACCCCTCCACTTT. The chain couples TRBV7-2 to TRBJ1-6, with 7 bases lining up with TRBD1. V lost 1 base to trimming and J lost 9 bases; unmatched junction nucleotides: 6. Germline V gene data show CDR1 as SGHTA and CDR2 as FQGNSA. The CDR3 extends over 15 amino acids.

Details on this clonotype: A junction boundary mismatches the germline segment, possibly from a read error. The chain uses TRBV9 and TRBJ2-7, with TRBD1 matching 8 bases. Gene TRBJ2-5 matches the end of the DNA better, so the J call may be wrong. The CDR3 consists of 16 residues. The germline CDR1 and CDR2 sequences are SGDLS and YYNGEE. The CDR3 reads CACSVVGQGAPETQYF. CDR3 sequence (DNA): TGTGCCTGCAGCGTAGTAGGGCAGGGGGCCCCAGAGACCCAGTACTTC.

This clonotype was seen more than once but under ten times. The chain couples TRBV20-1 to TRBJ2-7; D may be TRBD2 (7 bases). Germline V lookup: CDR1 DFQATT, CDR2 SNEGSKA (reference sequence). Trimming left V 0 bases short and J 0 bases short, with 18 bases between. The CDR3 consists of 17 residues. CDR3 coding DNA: TGCAGTGCTAGAGAGATAGGGGGGGGGATAGGCTCCTACGAGCAGTACTTC. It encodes CSAREIGGGIGSYEQYF.

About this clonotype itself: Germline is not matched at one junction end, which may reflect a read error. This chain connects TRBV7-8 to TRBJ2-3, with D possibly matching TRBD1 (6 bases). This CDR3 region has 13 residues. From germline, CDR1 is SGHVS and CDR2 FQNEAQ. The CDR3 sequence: CAISTGIADTQYF. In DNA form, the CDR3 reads TGTGCCATCAGCACAGGGATCGCAGATACGCAGTATTTT.

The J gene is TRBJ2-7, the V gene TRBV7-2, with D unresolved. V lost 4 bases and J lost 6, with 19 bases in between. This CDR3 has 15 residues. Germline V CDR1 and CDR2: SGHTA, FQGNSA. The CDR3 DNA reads TGTGCCAGCAGCTCCGCCAGATTTCTACTTTCCGAGCAGTACTTC. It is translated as CASSSARFLLSEQYF.

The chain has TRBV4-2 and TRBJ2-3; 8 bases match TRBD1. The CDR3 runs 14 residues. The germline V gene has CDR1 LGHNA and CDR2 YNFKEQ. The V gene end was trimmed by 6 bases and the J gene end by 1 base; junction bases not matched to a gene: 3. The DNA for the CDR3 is TGTGCCAGCAGAGGGACAGGCGGCACAGATACGCAGTATTTT. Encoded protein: CASRGTGGTDTQYF.

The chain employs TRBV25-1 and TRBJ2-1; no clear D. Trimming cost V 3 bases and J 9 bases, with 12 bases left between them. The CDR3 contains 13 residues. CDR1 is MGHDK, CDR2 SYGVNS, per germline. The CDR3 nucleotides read TGTGCCAGCAGTGACCTTGGGCCGGGTGAGCAGTTCTTC. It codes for CASSDLGPGEQFF.

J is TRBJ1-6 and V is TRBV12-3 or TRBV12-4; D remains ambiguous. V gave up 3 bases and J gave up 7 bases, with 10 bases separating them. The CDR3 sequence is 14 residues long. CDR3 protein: CASSFKGLNSPLHF. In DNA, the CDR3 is TGTGCCAGCAGTTTTAAAGGTCTAAATTCACCCCTCCACTTT.

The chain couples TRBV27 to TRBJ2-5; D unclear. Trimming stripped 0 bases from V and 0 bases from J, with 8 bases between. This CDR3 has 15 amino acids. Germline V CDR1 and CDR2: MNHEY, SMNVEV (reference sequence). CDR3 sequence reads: CASSLSAGHQETQYF. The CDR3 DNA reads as TGTGCCAGCAGTTTATCTGCCGGCCACCAAGAGACCCAGTACTTC.

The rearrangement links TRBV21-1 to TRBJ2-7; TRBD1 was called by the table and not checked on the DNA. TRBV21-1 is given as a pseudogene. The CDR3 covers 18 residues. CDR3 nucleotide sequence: TGTGCCAGCAGCTGGGACAGGTTAAGGACTACTCCCTCCTACGAGCAGTACTTC. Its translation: CASSWDRLRTTPSYEQYF.

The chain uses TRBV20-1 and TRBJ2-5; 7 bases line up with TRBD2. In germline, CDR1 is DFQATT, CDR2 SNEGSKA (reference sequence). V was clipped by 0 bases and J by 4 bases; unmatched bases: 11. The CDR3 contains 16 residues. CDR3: CSARDPQGGRGETQYF. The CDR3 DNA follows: TGCAGTGCTAGAGATCCCCAGGGAGGGAGGGGAGAGACCCAGTACTTC.

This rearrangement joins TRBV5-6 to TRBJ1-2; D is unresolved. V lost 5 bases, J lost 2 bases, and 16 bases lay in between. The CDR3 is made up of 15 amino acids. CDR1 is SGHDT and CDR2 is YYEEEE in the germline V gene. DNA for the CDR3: TGTGCCAGCAGAGCTTTTAGGGAAATCAACTATGGCTACACCTTC. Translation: CASRAFREINYGYTF.

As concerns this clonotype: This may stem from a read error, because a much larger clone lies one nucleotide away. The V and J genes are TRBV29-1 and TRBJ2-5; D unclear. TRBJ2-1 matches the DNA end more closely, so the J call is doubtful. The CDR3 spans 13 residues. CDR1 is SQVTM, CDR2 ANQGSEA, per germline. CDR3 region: CSVAQSKQETQFF. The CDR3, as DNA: TGCAGCGTTGCACAGTCGAAACAAGAGACCCAGTTCTTC.

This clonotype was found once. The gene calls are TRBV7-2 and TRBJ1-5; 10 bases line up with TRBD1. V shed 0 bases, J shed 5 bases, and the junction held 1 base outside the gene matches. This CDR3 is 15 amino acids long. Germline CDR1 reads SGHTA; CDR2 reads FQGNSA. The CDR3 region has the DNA TGTGCCAGCAGCTTAGCGGGGACAGGGGATCAGCCCCAGCATTTT. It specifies CASSLAGTGDQPQHF.

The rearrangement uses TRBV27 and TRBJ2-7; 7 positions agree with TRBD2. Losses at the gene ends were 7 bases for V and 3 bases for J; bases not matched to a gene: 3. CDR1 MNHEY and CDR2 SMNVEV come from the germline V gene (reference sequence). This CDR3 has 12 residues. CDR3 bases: TGTGCCAGCATTGGGGGGGACTACGAGCAGTACTTC. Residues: CASIGGDYEQYF.

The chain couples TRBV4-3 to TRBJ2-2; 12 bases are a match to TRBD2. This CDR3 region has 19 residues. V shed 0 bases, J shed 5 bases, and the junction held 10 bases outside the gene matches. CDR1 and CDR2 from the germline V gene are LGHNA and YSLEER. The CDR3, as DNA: TGCGCCAGCAGCCAAGACATCGTCGGACTAGCGGGAACTACCGGGGAGCTGTTTTTT. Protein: CASSQDIVGLAGTTGELFF.